This is a list of T cell receptor beta chains from one sample in a study of OX40 agonist ivuxolimab in advanced cancers. Method: immunoSEQ multiplex PCR; TCRdb's copy keeps in-frame clones and lacks some. The sample lists approximately 70,000 clones; more than 80% were seen once. Sample: CD4+ or CD8+ T cells sorted from blood, taken in a trial of the OX40 agonist ivuxolimab. Every receptor here comes from an adult with an advanced solid tumor such as melanoma, head and neck, liver or kidney cancer. Both conserved end residues are part of each CDR3. Each record gives: J gene, clone size, CDR3 length, D gene, V gene, CDR3 DNA, CDR3 protein. A D gene is named only where the DNA matches it firmly. Clone size appears in some rows only: once, few, many, or a class for an expanded clone.

>TRBJ1-5|.|15|.|TRBV21-1
TGTGCCAGCAGCCCCGGTCGGCAGTTTAATCAGCCCCAGCATTTT
CASSPGRQFNQPQHF
>TRBJ2-7|.|14|TRBD1|TRBV9
TGTGCCAGCAGCCTAGAGGGACAGGCCTACGAGCAGTACTTC
CASSLEGQAYEQYF
>TRBJ2-5|.|16|.|TRBV7-9
TGTGCCAGCAGCTTTGCAGGTTTGGGGTCGCAAGAGACCCAGTACTTC
CASSFAGLGSQETQYF
>TRBJ2-5|.|14|.|TRBV29-1
TGCAGCGTTGTTAGGCAGGGTCAGGCGGAGACCCAGTACTTC
CSVVRQGQAETQYF
>TRBJ2-5|.|16|.|TRBV7-8
TGTGCCAGCAGCTTAAAATCGGACAGCCGCCAAGAGACCCAGTACTTC
CASSLKSDSRQETQYF
>TRBJ2-1|.|16|.|TRBV11-2
TGTGCCAGCAGCCCCATACTCCTCTCCTCCTACAATGAGCAGTTCTTC
CASSPILLSSYNEQFF
>TRBJ1-5|.|15|TRBD1|TRBV7-9
TGTGCCAGCAGCCACGACAGGGGTATCAATCAACCCCAGCATTTT
CASSHDRGINQPQHF
>TRBJ1-1|once|11|.|TRBV5-5
TGTGCCAGCAGCTTTCAGGGTGAAGCTTTCTTT
CASSFQGEAFF
>TRBJ2-7|.|15|.|TRBV5-5
TGTGCCAGCAGCTTGGAAGGCGCGGGATTCTACGAGCAGTACTTC
CASSLEGAGFYEQYF
>TRBJ1-5|.|13|.|TRBV10-1
TGCGCCAGCAGTCTTAATAGCAATCAGCCCCAGCATTTT
CASSLNSNQPQHF
>TRBJ2-5|.|18|.|TRBV10-1
TGCGCCAGCAGTGAGTCTCGGACGGGACTCACCTTGCAAGAGACCCAGTACTTC
CASSESRTGLTLQETQYF
>TRBJ2-5|.|15|.|TRBV2
TGTGCCAGCAGTGGTGGCAGGGGAGGCCAAGAGACCCAGTACTTC
CASSGGRGGQETQYF
>TRBJ2-6|.|17|.|TRBV27
TGTGCCAGCAGTAATCAGGGGATGAGCTCTGGGGCCAACGTCCTGACTTTC
CASSNQGMSSGANVLTF
>TRBJ1-4|.|10|.|TRBV23-1
TGCGCCAGCAGTCAATCCGGACTGTTTTTT
CASSQSGLFF
>TRBJ2-1|.|14|.|TRBV5-4
TGTGCCAGCAGCTTGCAGGGAACCTACAATGAGCAGTTCTTC
CASSLQGTYNEQFF
>TRBJ2-2|.|14|TRBD2|TRBV29-1
TGCAGCGTCGGGACTAGCGGGAGTGTCGGGGAGCTGTTTTTT
CSVGTSGSVGELFF
>TRBJ1-5|once|14|.|TRBV7-3
TGTGCCGGCTCCTACAGGGATAGCAATCAGCCCCAGCATTTT
CAGSYRDSNQPQHF
>TRBJ2-1|.|13|.|TRBV5-4
TGTGCCAGCAGCTTGGACAGACTCAATGAGCAGTTCTTC
CASSLDRLNEQFF
>TRBJ2-3|.|14|.|TRBV7-9
TGTGCCAGCAGCCTTAAGACCCGCACAGATACGCAGTATTTT
CASSLKTRTDTQYF
>TRBJ2-1|.|15|.|TRBV6-1
TGTGCCAGCAGTGAAATGTGGACCAACTACAATGAGCAGTTCTTC
CASSEMWTNYNEQFF
>TRBJ1-4|.|12|TRBD1|TRBV6-1
TGTGCCAGCGCCGGGACAGCCGAAAAACTGTTTTTT
CASAGTAEKLFF
>TRBJ2-3|.|17|TRBD2|TRBV2
TGTGCCAGCAGTGAAGCGTATCGACTAGCGGAAAAAGATACGCAGTATTTT
CASSEAYRLAEKDTQYF
>TRBJ2-1|.|14|.|TRBV7-3
TGTGCCAGCAGCCCAGGACATGGGGGAAATGAGCAGTTCTTC
CASSPGHGGNEQFF
>TRBJ2-7|.|16|.|TRBV19
TGTGCCAGTACCATCGGCGGGGCTGGGCAATCCTACGAGCAGTACTTC
CASTIGGAGQSYEQYF
>TRBJ2-1|.|14|.|TRBV5-4
TGTGCCAGCAGTTTATCCGGGGCCTCCCATGAGCAGTTCTTC
CASSLSGASHEQFF
>TRBJ2-3|.|12|.|TRBV18
TGTGCCAGCTCACCAGGCAGGGGTACGCAGTATTTT
CASSPGRGTQYF
>TRBJ1-2|.|13|.|TRBV6-1
TGTGCCAGCAGTGCCGGAACCACTTATGGCTACACCTTC
CASSAGTTYGYTF
>TRBJ2-3|.|13|.|TRBV5-1
TGCGCCAGCAGCTTGAATGGGGTGGATACGCAGTATTTT
CASSLNGVDTQYF
>TRBJ1-1|.|16|TRBD1|TRBV5-4
TGTGCCAGCAGCCACCCCGGGACAGGGGTGAACACTGAAGCTTTCTTT
CASSHPGTGVNTEAFF
>TRBJ2-1|.|17|TRBD2|TRBV7-3
TGTGCCAGCAGCTTACTCGCCCTAGCGGGGGGGTACAATGAGCAGTTCTTC
CASSLLALAGGYNEQFF
>TRBJ2-7|.|15|.|TRBV11-2
TGTGCCAGCAGCTTAATGGGGGTATCGGGGTACGAGCAGTACTTC
CASSLMGVSGYEQYF
>TRBJ1-2|.|11|.|TRBV18
TGTGCCAGCTCACCACGAGTTGGCTACACCTTC
CASSPRVGYTF
>TRBJ1-4|.|14|.|TRBV19
TGTGCCAGTAGCCCGGGACGGGCGAATGAAAAACTGTTTTTT
CASSPGRANEKLFF
>TRBJ2-3|.|14|.|TRBV7-2
TGTGCCAGCAGCTTCATGGGGAGCACAGATACGCAGTATTTT
CASSFMGSTDTQYF
>TRBJ1-5|.|16|.|TRBV19
TGTGCCAGTAGTATCCCCTGGGACCGCCCCAATCAGCCCCAGCATTTT
CASSIPWDRPNQPQHF
>TRBJ2-5|.|12|.|TRBV6-1
TGTGCCAGCAGTGAACAAGGGGAGACCCAGTACTTC
CASSEQGETQYF
>TRBJ1-6|.|13|.|TRBV7-3
TGTGCCAGCAGCTCGGGGCCCCTATCACCCCTCCACTTT
CASSSGPLSPLHF
>TRBJ1-2|many|15|TRBD1|TRBV6-6
TGTGCCAGCAGTTACTCAGGACAGGGTTACTATGGCTACACCTTC
CASSYSGQGYYGYTF
>TRBJ1-5|once|15|.|TRBV6-4
TGTGCCAGCAGTGACAGGGCAGATAGCAATCAGCCCCAGCATTTT
CASSDRADSNQPQHF
>TRBJ2-2|.|12|.|TRBV7-3
TGTGCCAGCAGCCGAATGGGCGGGGAGCTGTTTTTT
CASSRMGGELFF
>TRBJ1-2|.|14|TRBD1|TRBV9
TGTGCCAGCAGCGAGGGGGACAGGGCCTATGGCTACACCTTC
CASSEGDRAYGYTF
>TRBJ2-5|.|13|TRBD1|TRBV7-3
TGTGCCAGCAGCCAAGACAGGGCAGAGACCCAGTACTTC
CASSQDRAETQYF
>TRBJ2-7|.|14|TRBD2|TRBV6-1
TGTGCCAGCAATCTGGGGGGGTATAGATACGAGCAGTACTTC
CASNLGGYRYEQYF
>TRBJ1-4|.|16|.|TRBV28
TGTGCCAGCAGACCAAATGACAGAGGAGGTAATGAAAAACTGTTTTTT
CASRPNDRGGNEKLFF
>TRBJ1-2|.|16|.|TRBV5-6
TGTGCCAGCAGCCCAAGAGGGCAGACTTTAAACTATGGCTACACCTTC
CASSPRGQTLNYGYTF
>TRBJ2-7|.|18|TRBD1|TRBV9
TGTGCCAGCAGCACCTCCGGGACAGGGAGAAGGGACTCCTACGAGCAGTACTTC
CASSTSGTGRRDSYEQYF
>TRBJ2-3|.|13|TRBD2|TRBV29-1
TGCAGCGTTGTGACTAGCGGCACAGATACGCAGTATTTT
CSVVTSGTDTQYF
>TRBJ1-4|.|15|.|TRBV5-1
TGCGCCAGCAGCTTAAGCCCAAGCCCTAATGAAAAACTGTTTTTT
CASSLSPSPNEKLFF
>TRBJ1-3|.|16|TRBD1|TRBV13
TGTGCCAGCAGCTTAGGCCTCGGGGGACAGGGCTACACCATATATTTT
CASSLGLGGQGYTIYF
>TRBJ2-5|.|13|TRBD1|TRBV27
TGTGCCAGCACCCCCGGACAGGGTCAGACCCAGTACTTC
CASTPGQGQTQYF
>TRBJ1-2|.|14|TRBD1|TRBV5-1
TGCGCCAGCAGCTTGGGGGGACAGGGCAATGGCTACACCTTC
CASSLGGQGNGYTF
>TRBJ1-1|.|14|.|TRBV5-6
TGTGCCAGCAGCTCGTTTATAAAAATCACTGAAGCTTTCTTT
CASSSFIKITEAFF
>TRBJ1-2|.|14|TRBD1|TRBV19
TGTGCCAGTAGTATCCCCTCAGGGGGCGTTGGCTACACCTTC
CASSIPSGGVGYTF
>TRBJ2-1|.|13|TRBD2|TRBV29-1
TGCAGCACCGGCGGGAGGGCAAATTTCGAGCAGTTCTTC
CSTGGRANFEQFF
>TRBJ2-2|.|15|TRBD1|TRBV7-2
TGTGCCGCACGTATATCGACAGGGCTTTCCGGGGAGCTGTTTTTT
CAARISTGLSGELFF
>TRBJ2-7|.|15|TRBD1|TRBV5-4
TGTGCCAGCAGCTCCCCTGGACAGGGGAATTACGAGCAGTACTTC
CASSSPGQGNYEQYF